This TCR beta chain is from a study of vaccination effects on CD4 cells after COVID-19. Germline assignment: CDR1 LGHDT and CDR2 YNNKEL (reference sequence). The CDR3 runs 12 residues. Deletions cut 0 bases from V and 5 bases from J, with 4 bases between. TCRdb's table, derived via immunoSEQ multiplex PCR, lists solely in-frame clones and lacks some. In the table there are about 54,000 clones, around 86% of which are singletons. Study-wide results and caveats: Late in the post-vaccination period, infection-induced and vaccine-induced clones underwent marked clonal contraction. Vaccine-induced clones in healthy vaccinees cross-reacted with common cold coronaviruses in only 1 of 255 cases.

With regard to this clone: The antigen is undetermined.

Pools of viral peptides were used by the ViraFEST assay to expand antigen-specific CD4+ T cells ahead of sequencing. Subsequent to a culture period of under 11 days, CD4+ T cells were isolated. At days 3 and 7, half of the medium was exchanged for IL-2 medium. The specimen was CD4+ T cells from PBMCs cultured with HCoV-229E spike peptides, collected before COVID-19 vaccination. This receptor was obtained from a human donor who received a COVID-19 vaccine. The chain joins TRBV3-1 (or the pseudogene TRBV3-2) to TRBJ2-5, with no clear D. Here the CDR3 DNA reads TGTGCCAGCAGCCAAGATTGGGAGACCCAGTACTTC. Its protein is CASSQDWETQYF.